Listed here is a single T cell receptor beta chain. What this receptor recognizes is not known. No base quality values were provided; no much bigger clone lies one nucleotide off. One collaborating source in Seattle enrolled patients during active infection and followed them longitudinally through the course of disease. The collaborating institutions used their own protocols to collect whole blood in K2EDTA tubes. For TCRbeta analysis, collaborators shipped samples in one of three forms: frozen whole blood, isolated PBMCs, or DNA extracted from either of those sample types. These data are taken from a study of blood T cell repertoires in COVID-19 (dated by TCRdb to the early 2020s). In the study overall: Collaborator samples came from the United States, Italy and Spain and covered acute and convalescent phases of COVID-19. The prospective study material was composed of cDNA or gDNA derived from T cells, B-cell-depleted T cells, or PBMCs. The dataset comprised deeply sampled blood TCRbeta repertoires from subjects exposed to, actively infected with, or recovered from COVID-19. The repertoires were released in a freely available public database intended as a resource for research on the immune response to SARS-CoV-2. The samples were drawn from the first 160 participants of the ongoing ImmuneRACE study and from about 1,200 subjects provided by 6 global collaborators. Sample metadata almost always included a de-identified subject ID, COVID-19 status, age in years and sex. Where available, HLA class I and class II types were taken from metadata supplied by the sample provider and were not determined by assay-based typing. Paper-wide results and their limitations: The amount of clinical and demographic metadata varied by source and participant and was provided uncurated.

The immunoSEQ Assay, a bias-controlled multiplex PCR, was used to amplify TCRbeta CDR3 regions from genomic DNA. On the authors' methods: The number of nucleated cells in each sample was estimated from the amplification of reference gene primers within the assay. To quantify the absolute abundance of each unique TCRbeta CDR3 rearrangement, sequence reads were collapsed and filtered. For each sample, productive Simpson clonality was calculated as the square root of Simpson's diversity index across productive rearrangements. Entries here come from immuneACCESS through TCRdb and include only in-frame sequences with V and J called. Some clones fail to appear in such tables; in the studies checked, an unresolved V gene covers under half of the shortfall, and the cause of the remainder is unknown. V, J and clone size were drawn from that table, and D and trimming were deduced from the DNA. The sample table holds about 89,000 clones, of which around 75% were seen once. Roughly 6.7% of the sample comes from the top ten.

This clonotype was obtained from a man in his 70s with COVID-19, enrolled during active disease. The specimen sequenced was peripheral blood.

Here is the DNA: TGCGCCAGCAGCCAAGATCCCCGGTCGGCAGCGTACGAGCAGTACTTC. Its protein reads: CASSQDPRSAAYEQYF. The rearrangement joined TRBV4-3 to TRBJ2-7; the D gene cannot be resolved reliably. V sheds 0 bases and J sheds 4 bases, leaving 16 bases between their ends. The germline V gene specifies LGHNA as CDR1 and YSLEER as CDR2. The CDR3 numbers 16 residues from cysteine through phenylalanine. Just CDR3 DNA is preserved here, 48 bases in frame from base 1.